Shown below are 21 T cell receptor beta chains from a single sample sequenced in a study of shared clonotypes between healthy human individuals. Clones were sequenced by immunoSEQ multiplex PCR, and TCRdb holds only the in-frame ones, with some missing. Found here are 1 million to 1.2 million clones, 60% to 85% of them singletons; the top ten hold more than 0.85%. Sequenced: memory CD4+ T cells from PBMCs. Subset reported: CD45RA-negative fraction. The receptors originated from a man aged 18 to 29 in good health. Some clones in this sample may be carry-over from other donors' samples.

The chain is built from TRBV27 and TRBJ1-3, with a possible D match to TRBD1 (6 bases). The V gene's germline CDR1 is MNHEY and CDR2 SMNVEV (reference sequence). The CDR3 covers 14 residues. The V end lost 8 bases, the J end lost 7 bases, and 18 bases lay between the germline ends. In DNA, the CDR3 is TGTGCCAGCCGGGGAATCACAGGGACGAACACCATATATTTT. The encoded protein is CASRGITGTNTIYF.

The chain carries TRBV28 and TRBJ1-2; D is unresolved. The CDR3 covers 12 residues. The V end was cut by 2 bases, the J end by 4 bases, with 5 bases between. Germline lookup yields CDR1 MDHEN and CDR2 SYDVKM. The CDR3: CASSLISYGYTF. The CDR3 DNA follows: TGTGCCAGCAGTTTAATCTCCTATGGCTACACCTTC.

This clone was counted between two and nine times. The chain employs TRBV7-9 and TRBJ2-3; 9 bases match TRBD1. CDR1 and CDR2 from the germline V gene are SEHNR and FQNEAQ (reference sequence). J lost 4 bases, V lost 0 bases, and 2 bases had no gene match. This CDR3 is 15 amino acids long. CDR3 sequence: CASSLAGDRADTQYF. The CDR3 DNA reads as TGTGCCAGCAGCTTAGCTGGGGACAGGGCAGATACGCAGTATTTT.

For this clone: Just one base apart from a much larger clone, this may be a read error. Other DNA variants within this sample encode the same CDR3. The chain couples TRBV5-6 to TRBJ2-2; D is undetermined. CDR1 and CDR2 (germline): SGHDT, YYEEEE. V was cut by 0 bases and J by 8 bases, with 2 bases left in between. The CDR3 length is 11 residues. CDR3 coding DNA: TGTGCCAGCAGCTTGGAAGGGGAGCTGTTTTTT. It encodes CASSLEGELFF.

The chain carries TRBV4-2 and TRBJ2-5; no definite D call. Germline CDR1 LGHNA, CDR2 YNFKEQ. Trimming removed 0 bases at V and 1 base at J, with 9 bases between. The CDR3 spans 15 residues. The CDR3 DNA reads TGTGCCAGCAGCCAAGATTTACAGAGCCAAGAGACCCAGTACTTC. Protein: CASSQDLQSQETQYF.

This clone showed up just once. The gene calls are TRBV18 and TRBJ2-7; possible D gene TRBD2, 7 bases. This CDR3 region has 15 residues. Between the trimmed V and J ends, which lost 2 bases and 6 bases, there was a span of 17 bases. Germline lookup yields CDR1 KGHSH and CDR2 LQKENI. CDR3 DNA: TGTGCCAGCTCACCAGGCGGGGGCAGGGGCGCCGAGCAGTACTTC. This translates into CASSPGGGRGAEQYF.

This CDR3 reads CASSLGSGKTYEQYF. The CDR3 DNA reads TGCGCCAGCAGCTTGGGTTCCGGAAAAACCTACGAGCAGTACTTC. The chain combines TRBV5-1 with TRBJ2-7; D not resolved. The germline V gene has CDR1 SGHRS and CDR2 YFSETQ. Trimming shortened V by 0 bases and J by 2 bases, and 12 bases separated the two germline ends. CDR3 length equals 15 residues.

This sequence joins TRBV11-2 and TRBJ2-7; 8 bases match TRBD2. Trimming cost V 5 bases and J 6 bases; bases outside gene matches: 9. The CDR3 runs to 14 residues. Germline V gives CDR1 SGHAT, CDR2 FQNNGV. The CDR3 nucleotides are TGTGCCAGCAGCGCCCCCGGGGGGGGAGGCGAGCAGTACTTC. This gives the protein CASSAPGGGGEQYF.

The CDR3 loop is CASKGQGPRKLFF. CDR3 coding DNA: TGTGCCAGCAAAGGACAGGGTCCCCGAAAACTGTTTTTT. The chain carries TRBV28 and TRBJ1-4, with TRBD1 matching over 8 bases. The J segment lost 10 bases and the V segment lost 7 bases, leaving 8 bases of the junction unmatched. Germline V CDR1 and CDR2: MDHEN, SYDVKM. The CDR3 is 13 residues long.

Of note for this clone: The sample holds other DNA sequences that translate to the same CDR3. The rearrangement uses TRBV11-3 and TRBJ2-2; D unresolved. Germline loops: CDR1 SGHNT, CDR2 YENEEA. The CDR3 has 14 residues. V gave up 5 bases and J gave up 1 base, with 8 bases separating them. CDR3 protein: CASSRTGNTGELFF. The CDR3 DNA reads TGTGCCAGCAGCCGGACGGGGAACACCGGGGAGCTGTTTTTT.

The V gene is TRBV19, the J gene TRBJ1-5; D is possibly TRBD1 (6 bases). V gave up 5 bases and J gave up 7 bases, with 18 bases separating them. The CDR3 extends over 15 amino acids. Germline loops: CDR1 LNHDA, CDR2 SQIVND (reference sequence). This chain's CDR3 is CASSATPGVGQPQHF. CDR3 sequence (DNA): TGTGCCAGTAGTGCGACCCCAGGGGTTGGACAGCCCCAGCATTTT.

The chain links TRBV5-1 to TRBJ2-1; 8 nucleotides agree with TRBD2. The CDR3 is made up of 15 amino acids. J lost 6 bases, V lost 0 bases, and 5 bases had no gene match. Germline CDR1 is SGHRS and CDR2 is YFSETQ. The CDR3 DNA reads as TGCGCCAGCAGCTTGGATGGGACTAGGACCAATGAGCAGTTCTTC. Translated, it gives CASSLDGTRTNEQFF. The full variable domain, in which reference TRBV5-1 and TRBJ2-1 provide the parts outside the CDR3, is KAGVTQTPRYLIKTRGQQVTLSCSPISGHRSVSWYQQTPGQGLQFLFEYFSETQRNKGNFPGRFSGRQFSNSRSEMNVSTLELGDSALYLCASSLDGTRTNEQFFGPGTRLTVL.

The chain links TRBV5-4 to TRBJ1-6, with 9 bases that match TRBD1. The germline gives CDR1 SGHNT, CDR2 YYREEE (reference sequence). This CDR3 is built from 15 residues. The trim removed 3 bases at V and 7 bases at J, leaving 5 bases unmatched. CDR3 protein: CASSWGQGSNSPLHF. DNA for the CDR3: TGTGCCAGCAGCTGGGGACAGGGCTCGAATTCACCCCTCCACTTT.

Of note for this clone: Other DNA sequences in the sample encode the same CDR3. This sequence joins TRBV28 and TRBJ2-1; a weak D match, TRBD1 (6 bases). The germline CDR1 and CDR2 sequences are MDHEN and SYDVKM. This CDR3 comprises 12 residues. The V gene lost 5 bases and the J gene lost 4 bases, with 6 bases spanning the gap. DNA of the CDR3: TGTGCCAGCAGTGACAGGTACAATGAGCAGTTCTTC. It translates to CASSDRYNEQFF.

Only a few counts were recorded for this clone. The sample carries other DNA sequences with the same CDR3. The chain employs TRBV4-1 and TRBJ1-3; no clear D gene. V was shortened by 1 base and J by 0 bases, with 7 bases between the two germline ends. Germline V gene sequence: CDR1 MGHRA, CDR2 YSYEKL. The CDR3 totals 15 residues. This CDR3 reads CASSQGTVSGNTIYF. DNA for the CDR3: TGCGCCAGCAGCCAAGGGACGGTCTCTGGAAACACCATATATTTT.

This chain joins TRBV15 and TRBJ2-1, with TRBD1 matching 10 bases. J was trimmed by 6 bases and V by 5 bases; bases with no gene match: 13. The germline gives CDR1 LNHNV, CDR2 YYDKDF (reference sequence). The CDR3 consists of 17 residues. The CDR3 protein is CATSPLPGTGDSNEQFF. Written as DNA, the CDR3 is TGTGCCACCAGCCCCCTCCCCGGGACAGGGGACTCCAATGAGCAGTTCTTC.

The chain uses TRBV6-1 and TRBJ1-5, with 8 bases lining up with TRBD1. CDR3 size: 14 residues. Germline CDR1 reads MNHNS; CDR2 reads SASEGT. With 7 bases clipped from V and 2 bases from J, the junction kept 4 bases outside the gene matches. The CDR3 is CASTVDRGNQPQHF. The CDR3 DNA follows: TGTGCCAGCACCGTGGACAGGGGCAATCAGCCCCAGCATTTT.

Only a few counts were recorded for this clone. J is TRBJ2-3 and V is TRBV30; D gene unclear. This CDR3 spans 15 amino acids. Germline V lookup: CDR1 GTSNPN, CDR2 SVGIG (reference sequence). V was clipped by 0 bases and J by 8 bases, with 18 bases between them. This chain's CDR3 is CAWSVSPSRVGTQYF. The CDR3 bases are TGTGCCTGGAGTGTAAGCCCTTCTCGGGTGGGTACGCAGTATTTT.

V is TRBV10-3 and J is TRBJ2-7; 9 bases are a match to TRBD2. This CDR3 is 15 amino acids long. J was trimmed by 4 bases and V by 3 bases; bases with no gene match: 7. Germline CDR1 and CDR2: ENHRY and SYGVKD. The CDR3 coding sequence is TGTGCCATCAGTGAAGGGCGGGAGGGCCGGTACGAGCAGTACTTC. Its translation: CAISEGREGRYEQYF.

This sequence joins TRBV5-1 and TRBJ2-1; 12 bases are a match to TRBD1. This CDR3 is 15 amino acids long. J was trimmed by 8 bases and V by 4 bases; bases with no gene match: 7. CDR1 SGHRS and CDR2 YFSETQ come from the germline V gene. Here the CDR3 DNA reads TGCGCCAGCAGCAGAGGGACAGGGGGCGGAGATGAGCAGTTCTTC. It translates to CASSRGTGGGDEQFF.

A single count supports this clone. The V gene is TRBV19, the J gene TRBJ1-2, with a possible D match to TRBD1 (6 bases). V was shortened by 0 bases and J by 8 bases, with 19 bases between the two germline ends. The CDR3 loop spans 16 amino acids. Per germline, CDR1 LNHDA and CDR2 SQIVND (reference sequence). The CDR3 region is CASSIDHRAPSGGYTF. The CDR3 bases are TGTGCCAGTAGTATAGATCACAGGGCTCCCTCAGGAGGCTACACCTTC.